One and the same sample provided the 8 T cell receptor beta chains below, sequenced in a study of blood T cells in healthy people across ages. The authors ran a second PCR of about 6 to 11 cycles using a sample-barcoded 5' primer and a J-beta primer mix. Each CDR3 protein gets one entry after TCRdb re-called the 5' RACE reads with MiXCR. The top ten clones hold 7% to 9.5% of a sample with about 1,500,000 distinct CDR3 sequences, 40% to 50% of them seen once. Sequenced material: blood. Receptor source: a woman between 18 and 30 years old in good health.

The rearrangement links TRBV20-1 to TRBJ2-4; TRBD1 matches at 8 bases. After removal of 3 bases from V and 13 bases from J, the junction contained 14 bases not matched to a gene. This CDR3 is 14 amino acids long. Germline CDR1 is DFQATT and CDR2 is SNEGSKA (reference sequence). CDR3 sequence (DNA): TGCAGTGCTAGGGACCCAGGGACAGGCAATGAGCAGTACTTC. It encodes CSARDPGTGNEQYF.

The rearrangement joins TRBV4-1 to TRBJ1-1; TRBD1 agrees at 7 bases. V shed 6 bases and J 4 bases; nucleotides not matched to a gene: 8. Germline V gives CDR1 MGHRA, CDR2 YSYEKL. This CDR3 comprises 14 residues. CDR3 sequence (DNA): TGCGCCAGCAGACTGGACAGGAAAGGCACTGAAGCTTTCTTT. Its translation: CASRLDRKGTEAFF.

The chain is built from TRBV5-1 and TRBJ2-3; tentatively, D is TRBD1 or TRBD2 (5 bases each). Trimming took off 0 bases at V and 1 base at J, with 15 bases between the two ends. This CDR3 contains 17 residues. The V gene's germline CDR1 is SGHRS and CDR2 YFSETQ. The CDR3 is CASSLARSLGGTDTQYF. In DNA form, the CDR3 reads TGCGCCAGCAGCTTGGCCAGGTCTTTGGGGGGCACAGATACGCAGTATTTT. The full variable domain, completed using reference TRBV5-1 and TRBJ2-3, is KAGVTQTPRYLIKTRGQQVTLSCSPISGHRSVSWYQQTPGQGLQFLFEYFSETQRNKGNFPGRFSGRQFSNSRSEMNVSTLELGDSALYLCASSLARSLGGTDTQYFGPGTRLTVL.

The table lists this clonotype with a few counts. The V gene is TRBV29-1, the J gene TRBJ2-1, with 7 bases fitting TRBD2. CDR1 is SQVTM and CDR2 is ANQGSEA in the germline V gene. The CDR3 sequence is 15 residues long. V shed 2 bases and J 2 bases; nucleotides not matched to a gene: 6. The CDR3 DNA reads as TGCAGCGTTGAACCCCAGCGGGGAGCCTACAATGAGCAGTTCTTC. It is translated as CSVEPQRGAYNEQFF.

The V call is TRBV28, the J call TRBJ2-3; tentatively, D is TRBD2 (6 bases). This CDR3 is 12 amino acids long. Trimming removed 5 bases from V and 10 bases from J, with 13 bases in between. Germline loops: CDR1 MDHEN, CDR2 SYDVKM. This CDR3 is CASSQIPGAQYF. DNA of the CDR3: TGTGCCAGCAGTCAAATACCGGGGGCGCAGTATTTT.

This clonotype was recorded a few times. The chain joins TRBV6-5 to TRBJ2-3; D not resolved. CDR3 length equals 14 residues. Germline CDR1 and CDR2: MNHEY and SVGAGI. Trimming removed 0 bases from V and 6 bases from J, with 10 bases in between. As DNA, the CDR3 is TGTGCCAGCAGTTACTCGAAGGTCGTTGATACGCAGTATTTT. The encoded protein is CASSYSKVVDTQYF.

The rearrangement links TRBV28 to TRBJ1-1; D remains ambiguous. Germline values: CDR1 MDHEN, CDR2 SYDVKM. This CDR3 has 14 amino acids. Trimming removed 6 bases from V and 1 base from J, with 12 bases in between. CDR3 loop: CASSPIQTNTEAFF. The CDR3 DNA reads TGTGCCAGCAGCCCTATCCAAACGAACACTGAAGCTTTCTTT.

Only a few counts were recorded for this clonotype. The rearrangement uses TRBV5-1 and TRBJ2-3; 8 nucleotides align to TRBD2. CDR3 length equals 17 residues. The germline V gene has CDR1 SGHRS and CDR2 YFSETQ. V lost 4 bases, J lost 5 bases, and 15 bases stayed unmatched. CDR3 sequence reads: CASSPKIGGAFGDTQYF. In DNA, the CDR3 is TGCGCCAGCAGCCCTAAGATCGGGGGGGCCTTTGGAGATACGCAGTATTTT.